This entry lists 5 T cell receptor beta chains sequenced from one sample in a study of cytomegalovirus exposure and HLA in healthy donors (dated by TCRdb to about 2017). Libraries were prepared through the immunoSEQ multiplex PCR assay. What TCRdb holds here is the immuneACCESS table cut down to in-frame rearrangements. Part of the clones is not present; checked against another copy, under half of the missing clones reflect an unresolved V gene, and the others are unexplained. This sample is represented by fewer than 65,000 clones; 89% of them were singletons. The ten largest clones take up roughly 14% of the sample. Sequencing was carried out using PBMCs. These receptors were obtained from a woman aged 18-29 years in good health and CMV-seronegative.

The chain is built from TRBV15 and TRBJ2-7, with 8 positions matching TRBD1. Looked up from germline, CDR1 is LNHNV and CDR2 is YYDKDF (reference sequence). The trim removed 5 bases at V and 4 bases at J, leaving 7 bases unmatched. The CDR3 totals 14 residues. Here the CDR3 DNA reads TGTGCCACCAGCCCCGGACAGGGATGGTACGAGCAGTACTTC. This translates into CATSPGQGWYEQYF. Full variable domain (rest looked up from reference TRBV15 and TRBJ2-7): DAMVIQNPRYQVTQFGKPVTLSCSQTLNHNVMYWYQQKSSQAPKLLFHYYDKDFNNEADTPDNFQSRRPNTSFCFLDIRSPGLGDTAMYLCATSPGQGWYEQYFGPGTRLTVT.

The chain links TRBV9 to TRBJ2-5; a weak D match, TRBD1 (5 bases). CDR1 is SGDLS and CDR2 is YYNGEE in the germline V gene. The CDR3 has 15 amino acids. The germline V and J ends were trimmed by 0 bases and 2 bases, with 11 bases remaining between them. The CDR3 region is CASSVAAGSQETQYF. The CDR3 DNA sequence: TGTGCCAGCAGCGTAGCGGCAGGGTCGCAAGAGACCCAGTACTTC.

The chain combines TRBV6-5 with TRBJ2-1, with 10 bases that match TRBD2. The CDR3 contains 14 residues. With 7 bases clipped from V and 7 bases from J, the junction kept 7 bases outside the gene matches. Germline V gene data show CDR1 as MNHEY and CDR2 as SVGAGI. CDR3 sequence: CASTKAGGPNEQFF. CDR3 coding DNA: TGTGCCAGCACCAAAGCGGGGGGGCCTAATGAGCAGTTCTTC.

The chain links TRBV30 to TRBJ2-5, with TRBD2 identical over 9 bases. Trimming at V came to 2 bases and at J to 7 bases, leaving 5 bases not matched to a gene. This CDR3 comprises 13 residues. Per the germline V gene, CDR1 is GTSNPN and CDR2 is SVGIG (reference sequence). This CDR3 reads CAWSTAGGGTQYF. The CDR3, as DNA: TGTGCCTGGAGTACAGCGGGAGGAGGGACCCAGTACTTC.

The chain employs TRBV7-2 and TRBJ2-5, with D tentatively TRBD2 (6 bases). This CDR3 region has 14 residues. Trimming shortened V by 5 bases and J by 5 bases, and 15 bases separated the two germline ends. CDR1 is SGHTA and CDR2 is FQGNSA in the germline V gene. DNA for the CDR3: TGTGCCAGCAGCGCCGGACTATCCGGGGAGACCCAGTACTTC. Amino acid sequence: CASSAGLSGETQYF. The full variable domain, completed using reference TRBV7-2 and TRBJ2-5, is GAGVSQSPSNKVTEKGKDVELRCDPISGHTALYWYRQSLGQGLEFLIYFQGNSAPDKSGLPSDRFSAERTGGSVSTLTIQRTQQEDSAVYLCASSAGLSGETQYFGPGTRLLVL.